What follows describes a single TCR beta chain. The data derive from a study of T cell responses to AZD1222 COVID-19 vaccine. Between the trimmed V and J ends, which lost 6 bases and 5 bases, there was a span of 16 bases. Germline V CDR1 and CDR2: SNHLY, FYNNEI. The CDR3 is 14 residues long. The repertoire was sequenced with immunoSEQ multiplex PCR; TCRdb's copy has only in-frame clones and lacks some. This sample has about 260,000 clones; more than 80% occur once, and the top ten carry less than 0.6%. This clonotype was obtained from an adult in good health. V is TRBV2 and J is TRBJ1-1; D might be TRBD1 (6 bases). This sample comprised peripheral blood, obtained on day 0 of AZD1222 vaccination. The CDR3 DNA sequence: TGTGCCAGCAGCAGCAGGGGAGAGAGGACTGAAGCTTTCTTT. Protein sequence: CASSSRGERTEAFF. The whole variable domain, remainder taken from reference TRBV2 and TRBJ1-1, is EPEVTQTPSHQVTQMGQEVILRCVPISNHLYFYWYRQILGQKVEFLVSFYNNEISEKSEIFDDQFSVERPDGSNFTLKIRSTKLEDSAMYFCASSSRGERTEAFFGQGTRLTVV.